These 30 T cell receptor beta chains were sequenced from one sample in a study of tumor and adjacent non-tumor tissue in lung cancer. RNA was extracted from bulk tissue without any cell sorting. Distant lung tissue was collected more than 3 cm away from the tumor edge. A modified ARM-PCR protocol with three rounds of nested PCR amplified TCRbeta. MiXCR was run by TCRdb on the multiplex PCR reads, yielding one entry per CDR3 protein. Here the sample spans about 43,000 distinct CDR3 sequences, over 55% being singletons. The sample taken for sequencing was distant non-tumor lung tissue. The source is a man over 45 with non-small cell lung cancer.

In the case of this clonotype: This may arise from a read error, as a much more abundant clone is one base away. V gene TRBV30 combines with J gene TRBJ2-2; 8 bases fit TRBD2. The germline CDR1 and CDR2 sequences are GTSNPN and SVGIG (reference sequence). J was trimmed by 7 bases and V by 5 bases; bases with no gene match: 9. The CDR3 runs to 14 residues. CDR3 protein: CAWCKGLAIGELFF. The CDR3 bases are TGTGCCTGGTGTAAAGGACTAGCTATCGGGGAGCTGTTTTTT.

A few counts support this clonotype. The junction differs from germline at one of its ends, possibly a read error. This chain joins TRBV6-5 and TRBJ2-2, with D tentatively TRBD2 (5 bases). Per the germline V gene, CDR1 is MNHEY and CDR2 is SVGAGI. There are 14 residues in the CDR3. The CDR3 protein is CVSSQTGIPGELFF. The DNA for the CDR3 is TGTGTCAGCAGCCAAACGGGGATCCCCGGGGAGCTCTTTTTT.

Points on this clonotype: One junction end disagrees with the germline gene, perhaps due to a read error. This CDR3 reads CASNQQELAGEDQYF. As DNA, the CDR3 is TGTGCCAGCAACCAACAGGAACTAGCGGGAGAAGATCAGTACTTC. The rearrangement joins TRBV14 to TRBJ2-7; 11 bases align to TRBD2. The CDR3 runs to 15 residues. CDR1 and CDR2 (germline): SGHDN, FVKESK.

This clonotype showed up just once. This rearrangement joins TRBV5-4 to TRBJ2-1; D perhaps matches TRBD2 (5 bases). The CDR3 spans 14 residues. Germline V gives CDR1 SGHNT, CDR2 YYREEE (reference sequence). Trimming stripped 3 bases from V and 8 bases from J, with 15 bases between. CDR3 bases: TGTGCCAGCAGCTCTGAGACTACTGGGGATGAGCAGTTCTTC. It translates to CASSSETTGDEQFF. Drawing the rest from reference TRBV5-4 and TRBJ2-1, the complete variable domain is ETGVTQSPTHLIKTRGQQVTLRCSSQSGHNTVSWYQQALGQGPQFIFQYYREEENGRGNFPPRFSGLQFPNYSSELNVNALELDDSALYLCASSSETTGDEQFFGPGTRLTVL.

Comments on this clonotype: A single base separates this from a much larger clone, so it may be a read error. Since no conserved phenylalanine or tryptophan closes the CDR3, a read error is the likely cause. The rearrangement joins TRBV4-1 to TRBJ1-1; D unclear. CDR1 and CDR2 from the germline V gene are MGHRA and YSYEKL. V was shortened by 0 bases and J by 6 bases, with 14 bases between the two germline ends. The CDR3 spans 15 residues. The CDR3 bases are TGCGCCAGCAGCCAAGATGGTAGAGTCGGGTCTGAAGCTTTCTTA. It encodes CASSQDGRVGSEAFL.

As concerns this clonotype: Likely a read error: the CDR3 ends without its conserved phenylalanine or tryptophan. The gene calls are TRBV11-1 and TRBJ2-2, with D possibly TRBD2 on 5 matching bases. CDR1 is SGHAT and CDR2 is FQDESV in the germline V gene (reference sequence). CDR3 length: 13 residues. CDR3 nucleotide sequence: TGTGTCAGCAGCCGGGGTCCAGTAGGGGAGCTGTTTTCT. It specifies CVSSRGPVGELFS.

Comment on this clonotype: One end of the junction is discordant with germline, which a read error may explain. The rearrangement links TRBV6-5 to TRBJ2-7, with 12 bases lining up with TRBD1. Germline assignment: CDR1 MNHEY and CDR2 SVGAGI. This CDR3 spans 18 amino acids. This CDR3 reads CASSYSAGTGTGGYERHF. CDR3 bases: TGTGCCAGCAGTTACTCTGCTGGTACCGGGACAGGGGGCTACGAGCGGCACTTC.

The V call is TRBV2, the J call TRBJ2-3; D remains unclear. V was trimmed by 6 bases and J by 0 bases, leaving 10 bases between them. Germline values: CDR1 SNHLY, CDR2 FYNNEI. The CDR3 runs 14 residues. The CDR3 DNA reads TGTGCCAGCAGGCGGCAGAAGAGCACAGATACGCAGTATTTT. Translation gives CASRRQKSTDTQYF.

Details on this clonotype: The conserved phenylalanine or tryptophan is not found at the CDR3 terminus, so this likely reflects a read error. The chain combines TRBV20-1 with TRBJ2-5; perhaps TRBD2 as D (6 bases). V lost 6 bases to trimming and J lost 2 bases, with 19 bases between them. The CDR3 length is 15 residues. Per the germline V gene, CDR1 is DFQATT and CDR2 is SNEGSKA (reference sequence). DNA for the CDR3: TGCAGTGCGGCCCCTGAACACGGGGGTCAAGAGACCCAGTACCTC. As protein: CSAAPEHGGQETQYL.

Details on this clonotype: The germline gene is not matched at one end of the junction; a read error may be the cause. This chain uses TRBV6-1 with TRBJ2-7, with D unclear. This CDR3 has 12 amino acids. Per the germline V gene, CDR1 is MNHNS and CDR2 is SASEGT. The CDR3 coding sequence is TGTACCAGCAGTCCTAGATCCTACAATCAGTACTTC. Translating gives CTSSPRSYNQYF.

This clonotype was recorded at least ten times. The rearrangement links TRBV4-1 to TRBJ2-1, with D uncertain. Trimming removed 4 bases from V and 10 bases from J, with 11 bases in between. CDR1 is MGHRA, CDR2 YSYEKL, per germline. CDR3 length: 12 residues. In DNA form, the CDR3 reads TGCGCCAGCAGCCTCGCCGACGGGGAGCAGTTCTTC. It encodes CASSLADGEQFF.

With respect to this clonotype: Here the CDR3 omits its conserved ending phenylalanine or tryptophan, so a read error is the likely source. The DNA of the CDR3 is TGCAGCCCCTCTGAATGGGGAACTCCAGATACCTACGAGCAGTACATC. As protein: CSPSEWGTPDTYEQYI. This chain joins TRBV29-1 and TRBJ2-7; D is uncertain. CDR3 length equals 16 residues. Between the trimmed V and J ends, which lost 8 bases and 2 bases, there was a span of 25 bases. CDR1 is SQVTM, CDR2 ANQGSEA, per germline.

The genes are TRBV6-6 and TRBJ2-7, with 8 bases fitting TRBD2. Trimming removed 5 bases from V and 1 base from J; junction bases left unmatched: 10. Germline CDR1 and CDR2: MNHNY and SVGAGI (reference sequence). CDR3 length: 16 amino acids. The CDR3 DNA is TGTGCCAGCAGTCCGGGAGGGGCAGGGGCATCCTACGAGCAGTACTTC. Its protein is CASSPGGAGASYEQYF.

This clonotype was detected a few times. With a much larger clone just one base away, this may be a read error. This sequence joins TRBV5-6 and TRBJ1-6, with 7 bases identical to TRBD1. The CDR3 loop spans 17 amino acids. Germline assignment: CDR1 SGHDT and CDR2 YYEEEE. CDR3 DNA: TGTGCCAGCAGCTTCAGGCCCGTCGGGACAGATAATTCACCCTTCCACTTT. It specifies CASSFRPVGTDNSPFHF. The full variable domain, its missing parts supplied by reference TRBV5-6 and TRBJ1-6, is DAGVTQSPTHLIKTRGQQVTLRCSPKSGHDTVSWYQQALGQGPQFIFQYYEEEERQRGNFPDRFSGHQFPNYSSELNVNALLLGDSALYLCASSFRPVGTDNSPFHFGNGTRLTVT.

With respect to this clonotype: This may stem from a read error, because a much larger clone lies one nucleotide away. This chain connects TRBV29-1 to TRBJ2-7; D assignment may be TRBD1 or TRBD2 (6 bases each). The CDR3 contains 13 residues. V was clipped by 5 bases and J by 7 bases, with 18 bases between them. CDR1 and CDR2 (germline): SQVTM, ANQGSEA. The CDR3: CSVTMGGPREQYF. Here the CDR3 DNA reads TGCAGCGTTACCATGGGGGGCCCGAGAGAGCAGTACTTC.

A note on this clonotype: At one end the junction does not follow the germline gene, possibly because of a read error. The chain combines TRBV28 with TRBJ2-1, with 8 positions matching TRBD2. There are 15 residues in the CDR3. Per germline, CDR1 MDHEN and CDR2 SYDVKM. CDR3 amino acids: CASCSPSGPYNEQFF. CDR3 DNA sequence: TGCGCCAGCTGTTCCCCTAGCGGGCCTTACAATGAGCAGTTCTTC.

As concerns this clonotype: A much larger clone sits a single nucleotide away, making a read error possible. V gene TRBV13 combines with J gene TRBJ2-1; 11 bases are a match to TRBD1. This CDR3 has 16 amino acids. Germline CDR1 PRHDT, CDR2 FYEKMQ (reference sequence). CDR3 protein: CASSLGTGGSYNVQFF. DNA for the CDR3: TGTGCCAGCAGCCTTGGGACAGGGGGGTCCTACAATGTGCAGTTCTTC.

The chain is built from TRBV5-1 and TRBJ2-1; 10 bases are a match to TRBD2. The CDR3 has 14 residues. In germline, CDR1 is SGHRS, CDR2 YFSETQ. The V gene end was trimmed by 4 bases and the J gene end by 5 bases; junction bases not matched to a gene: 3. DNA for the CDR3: TGCGCCAGCAGCAGAGGGACTAGCGACAATGAGCAGTTCTTC. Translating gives CASSRGTSDNEQFF.

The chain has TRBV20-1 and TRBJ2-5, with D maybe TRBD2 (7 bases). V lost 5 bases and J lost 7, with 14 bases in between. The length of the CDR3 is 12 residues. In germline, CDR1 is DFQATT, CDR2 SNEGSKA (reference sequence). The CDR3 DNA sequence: TGCAGTGCTGTAGCGAGGGGGGGGACCCAGTACTTC. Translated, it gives CSAVARGGTQYF.

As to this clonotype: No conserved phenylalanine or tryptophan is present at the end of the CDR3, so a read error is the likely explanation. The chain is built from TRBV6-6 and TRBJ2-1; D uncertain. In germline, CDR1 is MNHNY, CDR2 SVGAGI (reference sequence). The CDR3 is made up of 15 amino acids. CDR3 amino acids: CAGSYSPLALDEQFI. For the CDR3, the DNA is TGTGCCGGCAGTTACTCCCCTCTGGCCTTGGATGAGCAGTTCATC.

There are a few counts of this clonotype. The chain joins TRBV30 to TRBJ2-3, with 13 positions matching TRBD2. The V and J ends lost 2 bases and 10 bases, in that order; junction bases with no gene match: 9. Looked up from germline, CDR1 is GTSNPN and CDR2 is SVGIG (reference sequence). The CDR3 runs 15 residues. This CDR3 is CAWSRQLAGGIAQYF. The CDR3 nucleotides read TGTGCCTGGAGTCGGCAACTAGCGGGAGGGATAGCGCAGTATTTT.

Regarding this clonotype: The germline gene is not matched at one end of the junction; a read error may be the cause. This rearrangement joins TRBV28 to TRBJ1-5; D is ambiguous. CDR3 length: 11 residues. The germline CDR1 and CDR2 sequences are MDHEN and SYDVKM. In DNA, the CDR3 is TGTGCCAGCACTCCCCGCGGCCCCCTGCATTTT. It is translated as CASTPRGPLHF.

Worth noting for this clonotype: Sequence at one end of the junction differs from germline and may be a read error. The CDR3 sequence: CARSYSPLTLDEQFF. CDR3 nucleotides: TGTGCCCGCAGTTACTCCCCTCTGACCTTGGATGAGCAGTTCTTC. The chain recombines TRBV6-6 with TRBJ2-1; no reliable D call. This CDR3 spans 15 amino acids. Per the germline V gene, CDR1 is MNHNY and CDR2 is SVGAGI (reference sequence).

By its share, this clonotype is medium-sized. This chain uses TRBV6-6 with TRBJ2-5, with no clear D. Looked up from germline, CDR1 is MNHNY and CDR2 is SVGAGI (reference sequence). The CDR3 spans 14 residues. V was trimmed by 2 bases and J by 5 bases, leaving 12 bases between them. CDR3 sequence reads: CASSYHERSETQYF. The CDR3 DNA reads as TGTGCCAGCAGTTACCATGAGAGAAGTGAGACCCAGTACTTC.

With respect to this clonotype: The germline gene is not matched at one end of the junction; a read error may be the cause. The CDR3 loop reads CASSKGVRAEAIF. CDR3 DNA sequence: TGCGCCAGCAGTAAGGGGGTACGCGCTGAAGCTATCTTT. V gene TRBV10-2 combines with J gene TRBJ1-1, with D perhaps matching TRBD1 (6 bases). The CDR3 is 13 amino acids. Per germline, CDR1 WSHSY and CDR2 SAAADI.

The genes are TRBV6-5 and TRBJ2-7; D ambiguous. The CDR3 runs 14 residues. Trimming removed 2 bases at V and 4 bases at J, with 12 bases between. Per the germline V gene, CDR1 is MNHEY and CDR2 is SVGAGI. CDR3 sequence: CASSYSDQYYEQYF. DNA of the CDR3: TGTGCCAGCAGTTACAGTGACCAATATTACGAGCAGTACTTC.

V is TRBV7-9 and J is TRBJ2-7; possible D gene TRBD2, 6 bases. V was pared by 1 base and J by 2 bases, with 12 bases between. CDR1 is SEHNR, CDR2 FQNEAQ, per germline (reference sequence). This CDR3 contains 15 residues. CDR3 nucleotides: TGTGCCAGCAGCTTAGGATCCGGGGGACCCTACGAGCAGTACTTC. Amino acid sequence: CASSLGSGGPYEQYF. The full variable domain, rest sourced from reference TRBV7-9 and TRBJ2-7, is DTGVSQNPRHKITKRGQNVTFRCDPISEHNRLYWYRQTLGQGPEFLTYFQNEAQLEKSRLLSDRFSAERPKGSFSTLEIQRTEQGDSAMYLCASSLGSGGPYEQYFGPGTRLTVT.

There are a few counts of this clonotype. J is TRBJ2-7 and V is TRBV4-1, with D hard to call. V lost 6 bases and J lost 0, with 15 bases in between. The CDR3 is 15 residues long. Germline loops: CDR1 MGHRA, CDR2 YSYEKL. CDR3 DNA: TGCGCCAGCAGTCCGCCGGTGAGTGGCTCCTACGAGCAGTACTTC. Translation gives CASSPPVSGSYEQYF.

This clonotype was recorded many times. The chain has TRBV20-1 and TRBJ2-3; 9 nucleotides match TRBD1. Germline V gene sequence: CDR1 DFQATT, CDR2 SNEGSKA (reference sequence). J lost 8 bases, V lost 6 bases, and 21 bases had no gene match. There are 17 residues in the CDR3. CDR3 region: CSALDRGRAMVRGTQYF. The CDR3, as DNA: TGCAGTGCGCTGGACAGGGGAAGGGCAATGGTACGCGGTACGCAGTATTTT.

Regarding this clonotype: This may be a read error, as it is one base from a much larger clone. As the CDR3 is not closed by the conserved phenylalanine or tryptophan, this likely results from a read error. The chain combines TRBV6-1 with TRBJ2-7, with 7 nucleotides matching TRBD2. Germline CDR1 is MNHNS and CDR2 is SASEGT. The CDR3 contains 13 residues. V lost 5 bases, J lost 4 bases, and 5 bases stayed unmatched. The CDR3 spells CASSFGGGYEQYL. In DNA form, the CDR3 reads TGTGCCAGCAGTTTCGGCGGGGGATACGAGCAGTACTTA.